Listed below are T cell receptor beta chains from one sample, sequenced in a study of T cell responses to AZD1222 COVID-19 vaccine. Some clones are missing from TCRdb's copy, which holds only in-frame ones; the method was immunoSEQ multiplex PCR. Found here are 150,000 to 180,000 clones, 88% of them singletons; the top ten hold roughly 2.9%. The source was peripheral blood, collected on day 0 of AZD1222 vaccination. These receptors all stem from an adult in good health. Both conserved end residues are part of each CDR3.

CDR3: CASSLATGVSGNTIYF
V: TRBV5-1

CDR3: CASSRRDTTDTQYF
V: TRBV11-2

CDR3: CASSQDARQVFYNSPLHF
V: TRBV4-3

CDR3: CASSPASAYEQYF
V: TRBV7-9

CDR3: CASSFGDSRRVETQYF
V: TRBV7-9

CDR3: CASSPRQGGGNEQFF
V: TRBV18

CDR3: CASSLAPGKDSPLHF
V: TRBV7-2

CDR3: CASRTTDRNYGYTF
V: TRBV27

CDR3: CASSEDRATEKLFF
V: TRBV6-1

CDR3: CASSQDVSGELFF
V: TRBV5-5

CDR3: CASSLAGTVQGHEQYF
V: TRBV7-9

CDR3: CASSYSGEGKQFF
V: TRBV6-2/TRBV6-3

CDR3: CASSRAVGELFF
V: TRBV27

CDR3: CASSSPRDEKLFF
V: TRBV6-1

CDR3: CASKEGADGYTF
V: TRBV19

CDR3: CASSFDLTGTPEQYF
V: TRBV5-1

CDR3: CASSKRGATDTQYF
V: TRBV28

CDR3: CASSLPGSLYGYTF
V: TRBV7-9

CDR3: CASSSGPTPSRMNTEAFF
V: TRBV7-9

CDR3: CASRGPTGTNEKLFF
V: TRBV6-5

CDR3: CASSSTVGNTEAFF
V: TRBV11-2

CDR3: CASLTGQGNDEQYF
V: TRBV25-1